This T cell receptor beta chain is from a study of T cells in narcolepsy. Overall study findings and caveats: HCRT-specific and TRIB2-specific autoreactive clonotypes appeared among same-patient CSF and blood CD4+ clonotypes.

Germline values: CDR1 SGHRS, CDR2 YFSETQ. This CDR3 is 18 amino acids long. The V gene lost 3 bases and the J gene lost 3 bases, with 24 bases spanning the gap. Concerning this clone itself: What it recognizes is unknown.

Measured with immunoSEQ multiplex PCR; TCRdb has only the in-frame clones, and not every one. The sample shows roughly 18,000 clones, 86% of them seen only once. This chain joins TRBV5-1 and TRBJ1-1, with D maybe TRBD1 (6 bases). The sequenced sample consisted of memory (CD45RA-) CD4+ T cells from blood. The sequence derives from a human donor in good health. The DNA for the CDR3 is TGCGCCAGCAGCTCCACGATACGCTACAGGGAAAGGGACACTGAAGCTTTCTTT. Protein product: CASSSTIRYRERDTEAFF.